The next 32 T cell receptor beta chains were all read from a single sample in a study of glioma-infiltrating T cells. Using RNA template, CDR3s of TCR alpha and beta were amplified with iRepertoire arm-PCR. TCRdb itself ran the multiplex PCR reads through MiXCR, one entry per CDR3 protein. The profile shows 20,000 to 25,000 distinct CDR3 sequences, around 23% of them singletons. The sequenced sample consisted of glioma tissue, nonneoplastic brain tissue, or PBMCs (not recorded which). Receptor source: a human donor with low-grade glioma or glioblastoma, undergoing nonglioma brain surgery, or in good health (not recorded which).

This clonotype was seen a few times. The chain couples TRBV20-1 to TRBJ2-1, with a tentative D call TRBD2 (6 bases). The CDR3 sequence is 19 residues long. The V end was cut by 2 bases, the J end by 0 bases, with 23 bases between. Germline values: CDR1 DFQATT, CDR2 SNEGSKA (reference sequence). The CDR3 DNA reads TGCAGTGCTAGAATGGGGACCTCAAAGACTAGGAGCTCCTACAATGAGCAGTTCTTC. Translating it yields CSARMGTSKTRSSYNEQFF.

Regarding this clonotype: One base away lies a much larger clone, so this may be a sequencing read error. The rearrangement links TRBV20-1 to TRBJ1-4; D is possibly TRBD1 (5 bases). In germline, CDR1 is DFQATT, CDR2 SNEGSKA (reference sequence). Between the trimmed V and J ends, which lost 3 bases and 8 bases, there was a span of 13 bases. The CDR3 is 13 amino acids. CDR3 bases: TGCAGTGCTAGGGGGCCAGGAGGAGAAAAACTGTTTTTT. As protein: CSARGPGGEKLFF.

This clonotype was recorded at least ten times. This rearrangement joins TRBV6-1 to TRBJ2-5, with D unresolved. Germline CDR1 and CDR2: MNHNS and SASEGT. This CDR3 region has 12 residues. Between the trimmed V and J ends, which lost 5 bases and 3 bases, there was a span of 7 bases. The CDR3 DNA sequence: TGTGCCAGCAGTCCCCAGGAAGAGACCCAGTACTTC. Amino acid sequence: CASSPQEETQYF.

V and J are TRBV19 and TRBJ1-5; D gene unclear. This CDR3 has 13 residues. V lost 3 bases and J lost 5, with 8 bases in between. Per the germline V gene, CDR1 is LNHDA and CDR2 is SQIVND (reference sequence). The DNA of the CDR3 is TGTGCCAGTAGTATGGCAACAGATCAGCCCCAGCATTTT. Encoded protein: CASSMATDQPQHF.

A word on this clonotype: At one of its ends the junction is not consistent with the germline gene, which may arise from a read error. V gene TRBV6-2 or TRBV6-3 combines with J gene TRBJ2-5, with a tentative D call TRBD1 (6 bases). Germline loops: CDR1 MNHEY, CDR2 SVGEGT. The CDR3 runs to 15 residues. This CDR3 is CTSSTGPGVEKTKYF. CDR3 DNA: TGTACCAGCAGTACCGGCCCAGGGGTTGAAAAGACCAAGTACTTC.

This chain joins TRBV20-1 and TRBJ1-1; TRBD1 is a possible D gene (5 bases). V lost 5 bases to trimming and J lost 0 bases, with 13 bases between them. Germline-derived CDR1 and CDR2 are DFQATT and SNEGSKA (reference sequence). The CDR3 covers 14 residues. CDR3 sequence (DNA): TGCAGTGCTCCCTGGACACAACTGAACACTGAAGCTTTCTTT. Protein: CSAPWTQLNTEAFF.

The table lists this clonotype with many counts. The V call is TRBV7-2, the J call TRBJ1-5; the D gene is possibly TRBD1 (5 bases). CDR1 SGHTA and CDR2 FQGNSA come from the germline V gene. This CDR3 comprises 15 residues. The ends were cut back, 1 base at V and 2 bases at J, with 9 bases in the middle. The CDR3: CASSLGGVRNQPQHF. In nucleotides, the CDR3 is TGTGCCAGCAGCTTAGGAGGGGTGCGCAATCAGCCCCAGCATTTT. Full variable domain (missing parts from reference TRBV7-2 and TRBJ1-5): GAGVSQSPSNKVTEKGKDVELRCDPISGHTALYWYRQSLGQGLEFLIYFQGNSAPDKSGLPSDRFSAERTGGSVSTLTIQRTQQEDSAVYLCASSLGGVRNQPQHFGDGTRLSIL.

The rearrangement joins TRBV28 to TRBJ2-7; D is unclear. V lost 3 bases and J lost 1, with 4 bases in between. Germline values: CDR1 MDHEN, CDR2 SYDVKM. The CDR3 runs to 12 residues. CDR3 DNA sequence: TGTGCCAGCAGTTTTCCGTCCTACGAGCAGTACTTC. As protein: CASSFPSYEQYF.

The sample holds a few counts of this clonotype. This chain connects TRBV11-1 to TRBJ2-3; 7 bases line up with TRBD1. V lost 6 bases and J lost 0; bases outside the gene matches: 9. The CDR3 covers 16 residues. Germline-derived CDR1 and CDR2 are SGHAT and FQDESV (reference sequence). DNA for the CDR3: TGTGCCAGCAGGAAATATGGGGACAGAAGCACAGATACGCAGTATTTT. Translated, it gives CASRKYGDRSTDTQYF.

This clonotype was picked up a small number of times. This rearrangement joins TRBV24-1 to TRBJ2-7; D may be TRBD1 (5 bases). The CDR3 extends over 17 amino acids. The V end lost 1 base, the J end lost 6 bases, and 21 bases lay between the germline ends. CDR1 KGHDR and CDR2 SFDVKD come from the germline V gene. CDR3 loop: CATSDFSGPAGFGEQYF. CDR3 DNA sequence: TGTGCCACCAGTGATTTCTCAGGGCCGGCAGGATTCGGCGAGCAGTACTTC.

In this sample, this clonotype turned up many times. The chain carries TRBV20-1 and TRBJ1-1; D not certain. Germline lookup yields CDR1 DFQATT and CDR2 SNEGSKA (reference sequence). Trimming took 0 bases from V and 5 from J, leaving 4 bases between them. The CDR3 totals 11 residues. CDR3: CSARDLTEAFF. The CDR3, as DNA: TGCAGTGCTAGAGATCTTACTGAAGCTTTCTTT.

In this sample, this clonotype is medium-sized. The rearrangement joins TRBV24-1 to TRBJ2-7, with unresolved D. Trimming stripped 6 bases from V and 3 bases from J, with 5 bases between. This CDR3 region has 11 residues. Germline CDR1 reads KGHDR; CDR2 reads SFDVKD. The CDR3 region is CATSQGYEQYF. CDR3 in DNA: TGTGCCACCAGTCAAGGCTACGAGCAGTACTTC.

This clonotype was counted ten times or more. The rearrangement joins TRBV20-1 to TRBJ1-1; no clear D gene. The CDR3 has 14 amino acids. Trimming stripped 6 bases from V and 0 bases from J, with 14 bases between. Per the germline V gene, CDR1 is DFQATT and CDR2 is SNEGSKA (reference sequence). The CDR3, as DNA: TGCAGTGCCAGCGGTCAGAGTATGAACACTGAAGCTTTCTTT. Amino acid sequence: CSASGQSMNTEAFF.

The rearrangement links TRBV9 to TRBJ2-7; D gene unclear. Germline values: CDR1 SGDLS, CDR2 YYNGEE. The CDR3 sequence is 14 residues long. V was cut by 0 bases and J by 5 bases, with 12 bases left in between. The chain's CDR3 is CASSVAGLSDEQYF. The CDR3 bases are TGTGCCAGCAGCGTAGCCGGGTTATCGGACGAGCAGTACTTC.

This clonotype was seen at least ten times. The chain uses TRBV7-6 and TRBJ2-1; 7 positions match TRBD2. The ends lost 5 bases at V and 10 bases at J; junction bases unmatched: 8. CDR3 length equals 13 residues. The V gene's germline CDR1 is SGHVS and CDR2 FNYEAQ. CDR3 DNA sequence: TGTGCCAGCAGCACGAGTTTAGCGGGCGAGCAGTTCTTC. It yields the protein CASSTSLAGEQFF.

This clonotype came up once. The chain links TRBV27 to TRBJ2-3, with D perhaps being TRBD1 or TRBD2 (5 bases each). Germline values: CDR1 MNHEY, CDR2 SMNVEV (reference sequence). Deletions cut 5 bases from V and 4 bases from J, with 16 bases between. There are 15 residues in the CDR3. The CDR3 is CASSEKRGGADTQYF. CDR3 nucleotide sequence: TGTGCCAGCAGTGAGAAGAGGGGTGGGGCAGATACGCAGTATTTT.

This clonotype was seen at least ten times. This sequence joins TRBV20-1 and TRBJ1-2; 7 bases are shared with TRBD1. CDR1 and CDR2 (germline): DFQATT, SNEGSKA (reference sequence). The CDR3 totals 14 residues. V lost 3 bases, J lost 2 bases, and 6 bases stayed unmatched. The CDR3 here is CSASREQGNYGYTF. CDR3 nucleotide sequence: TGCAGTGCTAGCCGGGAACAGGGGAACTATGGCTACACCTTC.

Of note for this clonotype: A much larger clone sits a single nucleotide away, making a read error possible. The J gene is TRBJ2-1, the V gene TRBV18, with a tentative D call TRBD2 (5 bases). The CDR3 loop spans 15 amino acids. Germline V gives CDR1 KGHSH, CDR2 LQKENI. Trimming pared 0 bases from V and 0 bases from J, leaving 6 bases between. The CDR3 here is CASSPPGSSYNEQFF. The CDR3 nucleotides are TGTGCCAGCTCACCACCTGGGAGCTCCTACAATGAGCAGTTCTTC.

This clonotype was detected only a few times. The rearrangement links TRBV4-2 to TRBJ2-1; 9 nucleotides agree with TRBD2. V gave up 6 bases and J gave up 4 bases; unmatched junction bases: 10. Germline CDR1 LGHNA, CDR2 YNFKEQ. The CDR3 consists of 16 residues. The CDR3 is CASSRLFSGGYNEQFF. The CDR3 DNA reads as TGTGCCAGCAGTCGTCTTTTTAGCGGGGGTTACAATGAGCAGTTCTTC.

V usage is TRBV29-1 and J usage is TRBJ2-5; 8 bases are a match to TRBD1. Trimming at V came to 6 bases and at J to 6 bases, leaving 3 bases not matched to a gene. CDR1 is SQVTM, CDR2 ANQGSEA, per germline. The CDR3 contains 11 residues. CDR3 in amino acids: CSVGTGKTQYF. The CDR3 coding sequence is TGCAGCGTCGGGACAGGAAAGACCCAGTACTTC. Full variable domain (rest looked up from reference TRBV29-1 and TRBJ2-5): SAVISQKPSRDICQRGTSLTIQCQVDSQVTMMFWYRQQPGQSLTLIATANQGSEATYESGFVIDKFPISRPNLTFSTLTVSNMSPEDSSIYLCSVGTGKTQYFGPGTRLLVL.

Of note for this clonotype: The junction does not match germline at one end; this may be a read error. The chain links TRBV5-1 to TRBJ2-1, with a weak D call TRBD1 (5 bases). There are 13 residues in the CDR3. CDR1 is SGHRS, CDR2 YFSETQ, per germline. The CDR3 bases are TGCGCCAGCAGCTTACAGGCTTACAATGAGAAGTTCTTC. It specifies CASSLQAYNEKFF.

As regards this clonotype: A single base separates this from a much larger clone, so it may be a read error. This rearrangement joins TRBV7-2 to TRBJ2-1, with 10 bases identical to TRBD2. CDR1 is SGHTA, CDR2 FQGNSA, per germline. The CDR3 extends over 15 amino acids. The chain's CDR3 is CDSSLQSSGGNEQFF. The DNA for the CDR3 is TGTGACAGCAGCTTACAGTCTAGCGGGGGTAATGAGCAGTTCTTC.

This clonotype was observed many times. CDR3 sequence: CASSLQGQGHEQYF. The CDR3 nucleotides read TGTGCCAGCAGCTTACAGGGACAGGGCCACGAGCAGTACTTC. V gene TRBV7-9 combines with J gene TRBJ2-7; 9 bases line up with TRBD1. Losses at the gene ends were 2 bases for V and 5 bases for J; bases not matched to a gene: 4. Per germline, CDR1 SEHNR and CDR2 FQNEAQ (reference sequence). The CDR3 is made up of 14 amino acids.

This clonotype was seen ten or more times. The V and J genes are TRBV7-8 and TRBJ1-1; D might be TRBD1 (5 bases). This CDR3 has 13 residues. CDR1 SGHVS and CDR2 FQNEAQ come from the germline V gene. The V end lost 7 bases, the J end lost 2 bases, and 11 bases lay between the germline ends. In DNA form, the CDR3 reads TGTGCCAGCATGAGGGGTGTTAACACTGAAGCTTTCTTT. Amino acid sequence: CASMRGVNTEAFF.

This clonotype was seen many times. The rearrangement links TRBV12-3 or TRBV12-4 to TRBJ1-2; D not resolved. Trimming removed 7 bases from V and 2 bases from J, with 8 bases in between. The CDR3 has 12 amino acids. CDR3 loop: CASTPPNYGYTF. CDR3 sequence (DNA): TGTGCCAGCACCCCACCGAACTATGGCTACACCTTC.

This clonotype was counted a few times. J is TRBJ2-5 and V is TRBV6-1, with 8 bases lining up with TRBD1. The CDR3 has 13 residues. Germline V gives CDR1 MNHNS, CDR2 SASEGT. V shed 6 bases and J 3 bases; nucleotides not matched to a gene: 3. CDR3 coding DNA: TGTGCCAGCAGGAAGACAGGGGAAGAGACCCAGTACTTC. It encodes CASRKTGEETQYF.

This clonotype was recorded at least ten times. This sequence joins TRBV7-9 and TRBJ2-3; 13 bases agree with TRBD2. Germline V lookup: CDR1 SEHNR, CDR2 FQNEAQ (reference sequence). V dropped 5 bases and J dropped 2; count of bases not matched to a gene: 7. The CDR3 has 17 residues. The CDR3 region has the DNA TGTGCCAGCAGCAGACTAGCGGGGGGCTCATTCACAGATACGCAGTATTTT. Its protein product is CASSRLAGGSFTDTQYF.

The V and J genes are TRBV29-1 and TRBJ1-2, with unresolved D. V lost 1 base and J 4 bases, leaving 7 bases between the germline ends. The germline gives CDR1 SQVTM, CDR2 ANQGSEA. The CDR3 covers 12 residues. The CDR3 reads CSVEGRPYGYTF. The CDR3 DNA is TGCAGCGTTGAAGGCAGGCCCTATGGCTACACCTTC. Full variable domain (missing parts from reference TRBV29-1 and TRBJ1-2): SAVISQKPSRDICQRGTSLTIQCQVDSQVTMMFWYRQQPGQSLTLIATANQGSEATYESGFVIDKFPISRPNLTFSTLTVSNMSPEDSSIYLCSVEGRPYGYTFGSGTRLTVV.

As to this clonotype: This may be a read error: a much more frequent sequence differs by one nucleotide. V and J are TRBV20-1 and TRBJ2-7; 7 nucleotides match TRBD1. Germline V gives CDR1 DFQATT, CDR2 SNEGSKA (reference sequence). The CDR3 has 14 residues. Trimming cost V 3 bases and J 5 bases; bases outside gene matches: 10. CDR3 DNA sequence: TGCAGTGCTAGCGACGGACAGGACATCAACGAGCAGTACTTC. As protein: CSASDGQDINEQYF.

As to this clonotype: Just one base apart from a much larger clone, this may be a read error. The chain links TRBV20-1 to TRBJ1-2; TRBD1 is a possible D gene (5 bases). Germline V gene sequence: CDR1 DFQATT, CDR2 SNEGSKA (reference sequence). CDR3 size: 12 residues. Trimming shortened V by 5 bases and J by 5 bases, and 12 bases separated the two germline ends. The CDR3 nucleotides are TGCAGTGCTGATAGTGACAGATATGGCTACACCTTC. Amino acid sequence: CSADSDRYGYTF.

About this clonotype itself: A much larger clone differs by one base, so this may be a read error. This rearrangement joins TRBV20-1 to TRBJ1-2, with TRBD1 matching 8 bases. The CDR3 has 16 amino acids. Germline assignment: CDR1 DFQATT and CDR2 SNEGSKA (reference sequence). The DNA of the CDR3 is TGCAGTGCTAGTCAGGGACAGGCGACGTCTAACTATGTCTACACCTTC. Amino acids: CSASQGQATSNYVYTF.

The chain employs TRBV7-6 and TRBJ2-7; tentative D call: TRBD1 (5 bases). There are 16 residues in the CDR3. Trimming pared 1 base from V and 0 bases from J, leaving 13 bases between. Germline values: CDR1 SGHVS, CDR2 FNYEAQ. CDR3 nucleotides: TGTGCCAGCAGCTTAGAAGTAGGGGCGAGCTCCTACGAGCAGTACTTC. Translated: CASSLEVGASSYEQYF.